These 13 T cell receptor beta chains came from one sample sequenced in a study of OX40 agonist ivuxolimab in advanced cancers. Assay used: immunoSEQ multiplex PCR; TCRdb lists only in-frame clones, some missing. The table lists around 79,000 clones, about 88% of them singletons, with around 0.8% in the top ten. The source was CD4+ or CD8+ T cells sorted from blood, collected in a trial of the OX40 agonist ivuxolimab. The receptors shown here come from an adult with an advanced solid tumor such as melanoma, head and neck, liver or kidney cancer.

The V call is TRBV5-1, the J call TRBJ2-5, with D perhaps matching TRBD2 (6 bases). Germline CDR1 and CDR2: SGHRS and YFSETQ. The CDR3 extends over 15 amino acids. V dropped 2 bases and J dropped 0 bases, with 11 bases sitting between them. As DNA, the CDR3 is TGCGCCAGCAGCTTTGCTCCTAGCGACCAAGAGACCCAGTACTTC. As protein: CASSFAPSDQETQYF.

The rearrangement joins TRBV7-9 to TRBJ1-6, with D perhaps TRBD1 (5 bases). The CDR3 contains 12 residues. The V gene lost 5 bases and the J gene lost 9 bases, with 8 bases spanning the gap. Germline-derived CDR1 and CDR2 are SEHNR and FQNEAQ (reference sequence). The CDR3, as DNA: TGTGCCAGCAGCGCACAGGTTTCACCCCTCCACTTT. Protein product: CASSAQVSPLHF.

The chain employs TRBV25-1 and TRBJ1-1; perhaps TRBD1 as D (5 bases). V shed 4 bases and J shed 7 bases, with 25 bases lying between them. CDR1 and CDR2 (germline): MGHDK, SYGVNS. CDR3 size: 17 residues. CDR3 region: CASSAGFLGTGFGEAFF. CDR3 nucleotides: TGTGCCAGCAGTGCTGGGTTTTTGGGGACGGGGTTTGGTGAAGCTTTCTTT.

This clone was observed a handful of times. The V call is TRBV7-2, the J call TRBJ1-1; a possible D gene is TRBD1 (5 bases). V lost 5 bases, J lost 4 bases, and 17 bases lay in between. Germline V gives CDR1 SGHTA, CDR2 FQGNSA. The CDR3 length is 15 residues. For the CDR3, the DNA is TGTGCCAGCAGCCCAGCCCGAATGAGGGGCACTGAAGCTTTCTTT. Its translation: CASSPARMRGTEAFF.

The V gene is TRBV28, the J gene TRBJ1-2, with TRBD1 matching over 10 bases. The CDR3 covers 14 residues. The germline gives CDR1 MDHEN, CDR2 SYDVKM. V gave up 7 bases and J gave up 0 bases; unmatched junction bases: 2. DNA for the CDR3: TGTGCCAGCATAGGACAGGGGGCTAACTATGGCTACACCTTC. Its protein product is CASIGQGANYGYTF.

J is TRBJ1-4 and V is TRBV9; D not certain. Germline loops: CDR1 SGDLS, CDR2 YYNGEE. V lost 0 bases and J 2 bases, leaving 17 bases between the germline ends. The CDR3 extends over 18 amino acids. CDR3 in DNA: TGTGCCAGCAGCGTAGCTCCACTTCTCGAGCCCACTAATGAAAAACTGTTTTTT. Translating gives CASSVAPLLEPTNEKLFF.

There are a few counts of this clone. This rearrangement joins TRBV6-1 to TRBJ1-1, with D uncertain. The CDR3 has 10 amino acids. Trimming cost V 2 bases and J 12 bases, with 7 bases left between them. Germline V gene sequence: CDR1 MNHNS, CDR2 SASEGT. The CDR3 protein is CASSESLPFF. CDR3 nucleotide sequence: TGTGCCAGCAGTGAATCCCTTCCTTTCTTT.

The gene calls are TRBV20-1 and TRBJ2-7; the D call may be TRBD1 or TRBD2 (5 bases each). The V gene's germline CDR1 is DFQATT and CDR2 SNEGSKA (reference sequence). The V gene lost 4 bases and the J gene lost 9 bases, with 13 bases spanning the gap. The CDR3 extends over 11 amino acids. The CDR3: CSATGTLRQYF. The CDR3 bases are TGCAGTGCTACCGGGACCCTAAGGCAGTACTTC.

The chain combines TRBV7-3 with TRBJ2-3; 9 bases map to TRBD2. The CDR3 loop spans 15 amino acids. From germline, CDR1 is SGHTA and CDR2 FQGTGA. Trimming removed 3 bases from V and 5 bases from J; junction bases left unmatched: 6. The CDR3 is CASSFGGGAGDTQYF. The CDR3 DNA reads as TGTGCCAGCAGCTTTGGCGGGGGGGCCGGAGATACGCAGTATTTT.

The chain links TRBV14 to TRBJ2-5; maybe TRBD1 (6 bases). Trimming shortened V by 0 bases and J by 4 bases, and 12 bases separated the two germline ends. The CDR3 totals 15 residues. Germline V gene lookup returns CDR1 SGHDN and CDR2 FVKESK. DNA for the CDR3: TGTGCCAGCAGCCAAGATGGAGGACAGAGAGAGACCCAGTACTTC. It specifies CASSQDGGQRETQYF.

V usage is TRBV11-2 and J usage is TRBJ2-7; tentatively, D is TRBD1 (6 bases). From germline, CDR1 is SGHAT and CDR2 FQNNGV. V was cut by 0 bases and J by 1 base, with 10 bases left in between. This CDR3 region has 15 residues. The CDR3 reads CASSLEGTWSYEQYF. CDR3 DNA: TGTGCCAGCAGCTTAGAAGGGACATGGTCCTACGAGCAGTACTTC.

The table lists this clone with a count of one. The J gene is TRBJ1-4, the V gene TRBV5-1; a weak D match, TRBD1 (6 bases). The CDR3 has 16 residues. Trimming took off 4 bases at V and 1 base at J, with 14 bases between the two ends. The germline gives CDR1 SGHRS, CDR2 YFSETQ. CDR3: CASSLRQGQTNEKLFF. In DNA, the CDR3 is TGCGCCAGCAGCCTGAGGCAGGGGCAAACTAATGAAAAACTGTTTTTT.

The chain joins TRBV6-6 to TRBJ1-2; TRBD1 aligns across 7 bases. The germline gives CDR1 MNHNY, CDR2 SVGAGI (reference sequence). There are 16 residues in the CDR3. The trim removed 5 bases at V and 3 bases at J, leaving 12 bases unmatched. CDR3 DNA sequence: TGTGCCAGCAGTCAACGACAGGGAAGTAGGGACTATGGCTACACCTTC. This gives the protein CASSQRQGSRDYGYTF.